The clone carrying this T cell receptor (beta chain) was seen a single time. Allocation to cohorts depended on clinical history reported by the participants. This entry comes from a study of blood T cell repertoires in COVID-19. Study background: Whether acute or convalescent, the COVID-19 samples came from the United States, Italy and Spain.

After removal of 10 bases from V and 6 bases from J, the junction contained 11 bases not matched to a gene. Germline CDR1 reads SGHVS; CDR2 reads FQNEAQ. The CDR3 covers 14 residues. Data came from immunoSEQ multiplex PCR; TCRdb stores just in-frame clones and leaves some out. The sample lists some 300,000 clones, roughly 86% occurring once. This chain connects TRBV7-8 to TRBJ1-5; 8 bases are shared with TRBD1. The sample consisted of PBMCs or T cells enriched from blood (not recorded which). This TCR was recovered from a woman in her 30s who had recovered from COVID-19. DNA for the CDR3: TGTGCCACGGGAAAAAGACAGGGGAGTCAGCCCCAGCATTTT. Translated: CATGKRQGSQPQHF.